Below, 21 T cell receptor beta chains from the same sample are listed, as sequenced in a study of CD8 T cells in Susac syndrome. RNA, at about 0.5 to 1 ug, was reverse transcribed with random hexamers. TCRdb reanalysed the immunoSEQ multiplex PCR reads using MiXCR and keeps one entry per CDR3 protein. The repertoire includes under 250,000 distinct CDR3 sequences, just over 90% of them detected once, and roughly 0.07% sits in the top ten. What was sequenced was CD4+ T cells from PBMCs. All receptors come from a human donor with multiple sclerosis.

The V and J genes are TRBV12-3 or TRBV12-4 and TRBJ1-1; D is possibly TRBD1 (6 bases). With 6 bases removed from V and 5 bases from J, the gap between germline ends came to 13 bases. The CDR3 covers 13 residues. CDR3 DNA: TGTGCCAGCAGCCTAGACAGGAGGACTGAAGCTTTCTTT. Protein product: CASSLDRRTEAFF.

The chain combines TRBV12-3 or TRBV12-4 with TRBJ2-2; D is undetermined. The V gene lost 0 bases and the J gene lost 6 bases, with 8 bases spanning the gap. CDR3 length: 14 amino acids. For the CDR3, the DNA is TGTGCCAGCAGTTTAGCAGGGATCGCCGGGGAGCTGTTTTTT. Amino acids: CASSLAGIAGELFF.

For the CDR3, the DNA is TGTGCCAGCAGCCCGGACCCGTACCAAGAGACCCAGTACTTC. As protein: CASSPDPYQETQYF. The chain joins TRBV7-7 to TRBJ2-5; no reliable D call. Germline-derived CDR1 and CDR2 are SSHAT and FNYEAQ (reference sequence). Between the trimmed V and J ends, which lost 5 bases and 0 bases, there was a span of 10 bases. The CDR3 loop spans 14 amino acids. The variable domain in full, completed from reference TRBV7-7 and TRBJ2-5, reads GAGVSQSPRYKVTKRGQDVTLRCDPISSHATLYWYQQALGQGPEFLTYFNYEAQPDKSGLPSDRFSAERPEGSISTLTIQRTEQRDSAMYRCASSPDPYQETQYFGPGTRLLVL.

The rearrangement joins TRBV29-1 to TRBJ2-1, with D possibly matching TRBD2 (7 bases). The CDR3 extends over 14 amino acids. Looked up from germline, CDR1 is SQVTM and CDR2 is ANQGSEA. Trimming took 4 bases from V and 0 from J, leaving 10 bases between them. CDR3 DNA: TGCAGCGTTGTAGGGGGGGACTCCTACAATGAGCAGTTCTTC. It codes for CSVVGGDSYNEQFF.

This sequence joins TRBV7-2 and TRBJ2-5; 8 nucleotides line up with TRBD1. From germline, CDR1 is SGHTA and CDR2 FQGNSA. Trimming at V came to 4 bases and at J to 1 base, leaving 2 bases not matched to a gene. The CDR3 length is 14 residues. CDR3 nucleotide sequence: TGTGCCAGCAGCTGGGGACAGGCCCAAGAGACCCAGTACTTC. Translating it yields CASSWGQAQETQYF.

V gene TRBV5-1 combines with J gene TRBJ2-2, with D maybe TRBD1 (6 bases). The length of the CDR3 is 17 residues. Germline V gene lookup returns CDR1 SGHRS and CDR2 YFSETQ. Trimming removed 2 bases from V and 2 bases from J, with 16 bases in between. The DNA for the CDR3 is TGCGCCAGCAGCTTTCTGGGGGCCACACTTAACACCGGGGAGCTGTTTTTT. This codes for CASSFLGATLNTGELFF.

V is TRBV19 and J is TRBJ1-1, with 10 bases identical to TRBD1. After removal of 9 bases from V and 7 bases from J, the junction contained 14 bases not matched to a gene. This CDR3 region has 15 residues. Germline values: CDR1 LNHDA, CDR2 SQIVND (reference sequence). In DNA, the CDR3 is TGTGCCAGCTTAGACAGGGGGCGCGGGTCTAATGAAGCTTTCTTT. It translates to CASLDRGRGSNEAFF.

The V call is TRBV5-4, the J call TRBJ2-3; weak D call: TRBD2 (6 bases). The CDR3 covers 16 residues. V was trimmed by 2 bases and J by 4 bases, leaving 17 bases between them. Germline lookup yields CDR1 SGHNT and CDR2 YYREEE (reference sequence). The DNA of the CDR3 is TGTGCCAGCAGCTTCCGCACTAGCCCCATCCCAGATACGCAGTATTTT. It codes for CASSFRTSPIPDTQYF.

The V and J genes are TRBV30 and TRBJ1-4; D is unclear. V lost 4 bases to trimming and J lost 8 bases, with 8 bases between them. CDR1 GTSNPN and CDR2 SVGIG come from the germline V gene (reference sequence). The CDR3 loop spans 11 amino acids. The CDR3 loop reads CAWMGGEKLFF. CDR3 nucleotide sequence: TGTGCCTGGATGGGAGGGGAAAAACTGTTTTTT.

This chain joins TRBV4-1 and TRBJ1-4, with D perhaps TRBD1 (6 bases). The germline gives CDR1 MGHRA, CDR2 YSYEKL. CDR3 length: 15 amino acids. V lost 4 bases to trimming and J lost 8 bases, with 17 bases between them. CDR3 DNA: TGCGCCAGCAGCCCCTCCGAGGTCAGGGGAGAAAAACTGTTTTTT. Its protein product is CASSPSEVRGEKLFF.

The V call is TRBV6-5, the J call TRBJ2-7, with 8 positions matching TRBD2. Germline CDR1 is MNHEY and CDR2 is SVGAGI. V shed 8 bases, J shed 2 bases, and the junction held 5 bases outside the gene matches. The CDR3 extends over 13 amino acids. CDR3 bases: TGTGCCAGCGGACGGGAGGGCACCTACGAGCAGTACTTC. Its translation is CASGREGTYEQYF.

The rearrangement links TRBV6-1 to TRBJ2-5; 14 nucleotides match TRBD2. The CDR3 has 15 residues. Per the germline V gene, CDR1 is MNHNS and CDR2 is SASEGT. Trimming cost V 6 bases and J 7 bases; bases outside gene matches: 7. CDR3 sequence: CASRARLAGGWTQYF. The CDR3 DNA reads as TGTGCCAGCAGGGCCCGACTAGCGGGGGGGTGGACCCAGTACTTC.

The CDR3 DNA reads TGTGCCACCAGTGACTTGACTAGCGGGTTTTACAATGAGCAGTTCTTC. Its translation is CATSDLTSGFYNEQFF. J is TRBJ2-1 and V is TRBV24-1; 10 nucleotides align to TRBD2. J was trimmed by 4 bases and V by 4 bases; bases with no gene match: 6. This CDR3 contains 16 residues. The V gene's germline CDR1 is KGHDR and CDR2 SFDVKD.

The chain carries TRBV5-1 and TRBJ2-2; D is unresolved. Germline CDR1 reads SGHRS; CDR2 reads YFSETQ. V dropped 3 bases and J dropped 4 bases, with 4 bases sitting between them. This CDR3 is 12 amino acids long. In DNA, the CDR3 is TGCGCCAGCAGCTGGACCACCGGGGAGCTGTTTTTT. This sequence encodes CASSWTTGELFF.

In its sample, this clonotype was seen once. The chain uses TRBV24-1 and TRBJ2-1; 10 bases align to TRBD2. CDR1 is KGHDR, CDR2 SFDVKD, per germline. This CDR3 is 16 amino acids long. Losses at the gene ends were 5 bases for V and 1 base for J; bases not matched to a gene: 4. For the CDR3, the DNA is TGTGCCACCAGTGGTTTAGCGGGAGGTTCCTACAATGAGCAGTTCTTC. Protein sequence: CATSGLAGGSYNEQFF.

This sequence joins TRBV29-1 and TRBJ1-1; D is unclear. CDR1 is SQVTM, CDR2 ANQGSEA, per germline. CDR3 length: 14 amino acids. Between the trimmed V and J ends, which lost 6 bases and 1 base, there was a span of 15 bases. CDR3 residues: CSVVGGPGNTEAFF. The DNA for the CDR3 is TGCAGCGTCGTTGGAGGGCCGGGGAACACTGAAGCTTTCTTT.

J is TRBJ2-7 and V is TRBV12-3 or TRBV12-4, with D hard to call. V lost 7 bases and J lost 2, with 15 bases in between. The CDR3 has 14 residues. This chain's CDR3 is CASTLDRSPYEQYV. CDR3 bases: TGTGCCAGCACCCTAGACCGTAGCCCCTACGAGCAGTACGTC.

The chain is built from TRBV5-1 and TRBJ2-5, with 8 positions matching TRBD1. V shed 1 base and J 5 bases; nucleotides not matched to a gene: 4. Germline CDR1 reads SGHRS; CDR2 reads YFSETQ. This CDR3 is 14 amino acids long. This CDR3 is CASSLTGGVETQYF. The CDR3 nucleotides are TGCGCCAGCAGCTTGACAGGGGGTGTTGAGACCCAGTACTTC.

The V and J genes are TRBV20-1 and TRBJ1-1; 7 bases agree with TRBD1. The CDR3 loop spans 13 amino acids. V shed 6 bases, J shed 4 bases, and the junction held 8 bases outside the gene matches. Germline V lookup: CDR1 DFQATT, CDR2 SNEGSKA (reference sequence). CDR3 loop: CSAVGQRPTEAFF. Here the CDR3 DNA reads TGCAGTGCCGTGGGACAGCGTCCCACTGAAGCTTTCTTT.

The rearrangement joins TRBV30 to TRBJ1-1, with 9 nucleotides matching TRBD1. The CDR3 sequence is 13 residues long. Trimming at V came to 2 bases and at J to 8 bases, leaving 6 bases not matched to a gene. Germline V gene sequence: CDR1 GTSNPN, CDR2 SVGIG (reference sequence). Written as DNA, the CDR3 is TGTGCCTGGAGTTCACGGGACAGGGCGGAAGCTTTCTTT. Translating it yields CAWSSRDRAEAFF.

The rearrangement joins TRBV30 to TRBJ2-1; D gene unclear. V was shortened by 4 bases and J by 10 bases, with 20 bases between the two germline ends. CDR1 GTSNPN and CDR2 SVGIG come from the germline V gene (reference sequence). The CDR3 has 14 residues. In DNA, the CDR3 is TGTGCCTGGACAACACCCCCGCAGGAGAAAGAGCAGTTCTTC. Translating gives CAWTTPPQEKEQFF.